A selection of T cell receptor beta chains follows, all from one sample in a study of CD8 T cells in Susac syndrome. MiXCR, applied by TCRdb to the immunoSEQ multiplex PCR reads, yields one record per CDR3 protein. The sample yields some 70,000 distinct CDR3 sequences, just under 95% seen once. Sequencing was done on a sample of CD8+ T cells from PBMCs. These receptors all come from a human donor with multiple sclerosis. Both conserved end residues are part of each CDR3. A D gene is named only where the DNA matches it firmly. Size values are once, few and many counts, or a class for expanded clones, and some rows have none.

D gene: TRBD1
J gene: TRBJ2-5
V gene: TRBV5-4
clone size: -
CDR3 DNA: TGTGCCAGCAGCTTGGGGACAGGGAAAGAGACCCAGTACTTC
CDR3 protein: CASSLGTGKETQYF

D gene: TRBD2
J gene: TRBJ2-7
V gene: TRBV9
clone size: -
CDR3 DNA: TGTGCCAGCAGCGTGTCTAGCGGAGAATCCTACGAGCAGTACTTC
CDR3 protein: CASSVSSGESYEQYF

D gene: -
J gene: TRBJ2-7
V gene: TRBV29-1
clone size: -
CDR3 DNA: TGCAGCGTTGAGGGGTCCTACGAGCAGTACTTC
CDR3 protein: CSVEGSYEQYF

D gene: -
J gene: TRBJ1-1
V gene: TRBV19
clone size: -
CDR3 DNA: TGTGCCAGTAGTATACGAGTTAACACTGAAGCTTTCTTT
CDR3 protein: CASSIRVNTEAFF

D gene: -
J gene: TRBJ2-2
V gene: TRBV20-1
clone size: -
CDR3 DNA: TGCAGTGCCACAATGGGACCGAACACCGGGGAGCTGTTTTTT
CDR3 protein: CSATMGPNTGELFF

D gene: -
J gene: TRBJ2-5
V gene: TRBV2
clone size: -
CDR3 DNA: TGTGCCAGCAGTGATTACTTTACAGGTAGCCCCGAAGAGACCCAGTACTTC
CDR3 protein: CASSDYFTGSPEETQYF

D gene: -
J gene: TRBJ2-1
V gene: TRBV20-1
clone size: -
CDR3 DNA: TGCAGTGCTAGAGAAGGCAATGAGCAGTTCTTC
CDR3 protein: CSAREGNEQFF

D gene: -
J gene: TRBJ2-1
V gene: TRBV7-9
clone size: -
CDR3 DNA: TGTGCCAGCAGCTTAGCAGACTCTATACGATACAATGAGCAGTTCTTC
CDR3 protein: CASSLADSIRYNEQFF

D gene: -
J gene: TRBJ1-1
V gene: TRBV29-1
clone size: -
CDR3 DNA: TGCAGCGTTGAAGGGGGGGAAGTACGGAGAAGTGAAGCTTTCTTT
CDR3 protein: CSVEGGEVRRSEAFF

D gene: -
J gene: TRBJ2-7
V gene: TRBV28
clone size: once
CDR3 DNA: TGTGCCAGCAGTTTATCGGCCAGGGCCTACGAGCAGTACTTC
CDR3 protein: CASSLSARAYEQYF

D gene: -
J gene: TRBJ2-1
V gene: TRBV20-1
clone size: -
CDR3 DNA: TGCAGTGCTAAGGACCTGATTGGGGAATTGAATGAGCAGTTCTTC
CDR3 protein: CSAKDLIGELNEQFF

D gene: -
J gene: TRBJ2-5
V gene: TRBV15
clone size: -
CDR3 DNA: TGTGCCACCATTCGAGACGGCGGGACGCGACAAGAGACCCAGTACTTC
CDR3 protein: CATIRDGGTRQETQYF

D gene: TRBD2
J gene: TRBJ2-3
V gene: TRBV7-2
clone size: -
CDR3 DNA: TGTGCCAGCAGCGTCCCCCCTCACTCTGCGGGAGTGAGCACAGATACGCAGTATTTT
CDR3 protein: CASSVPPHSAGVSTDTQYF

D gene: TRBD1
J gene: TRBJ2-7
V gene: TRBV23-1
clone size: -
CDR3 DNA: TGCGCCAGCAGTCGGCCAACGGGGACAGACGAGCAGTACTTC
CDR3 protein: CASSRPTGTDEQYF

D gene: -
J gene: TRBJ2-7
V gene: TRBV5-1
clone size: -
CDR3 DNA: TGCGCCAGCAGCCCCAAAGCCATGGACGAGCAGTACTTC
CDR3 protein: CASSPKAMDEQYF

D gene: TRBD1
J gene: TRBJ1-2
V gene: TRBV27
clone size: -
CDR3 DNA: TGTGCCAGCAGTCTCCAGGGGGCCGGATCTCTTATATATGGCTACACCTTC
CDR3 protein: CASSLQGAGSLIYGYTF

D gene: TRBD2
J gene: TRBJ2-7
V gene: TRBV6-5
clone size: -
CDR3 DNA: TGTGCCAGCAGTCAAGGACTAGCGGCCTCCTACGAGCAGTACTTC
CDR3 protein: CASSQGLAASYEQYF

D gene: TRBD2
J gene: TRBJ2-3
V gene: TRBV14
clone size: once
CDR3 DNA: TGTGCCAGCAGCCAAGATCAAGGCGGGAGGGCCGCAGATACGCAGTATTTT
CDR3 protein: CASSQDQGGRAADTQYF

D gene: -
J gene: TRBJ2-7
V gene: TRBV4-1
clone size: -
CDR3 DNA: TGCGCCAGCACCTCTTGGACTTCCACCTACGAGCAGTACTTC
CDR3 protein: CASTSWTSTYEQYF

D gene: -
J gene: TRBJ2-1
V gene: TRBV29-1
clone size: -
CDR3 DNA: TGCAGCGGTGAGGGCCGGAGAAATGAGCAGTTCTTC
CDR3 protein: CSGEGRRNEQFF

D gene: TRBD2
J gene: TRBJ2-3
V gene: TRBV6-5
clone size: -
CDR3 DNA: TGTGCCAGCAGGCTAGCGGTAGGCACAGATACGCAGTATTTT
CDR3 protein: CASRLAVGTDTQYF

D gene: TRBD2
J gene: TRBJ2-3
V gene: TRBV7-2
clone size: -
CDR3 DNA: TGTGCCAGCAGCTCCTTAGCGGGAGAGGTGTATTTT
CDR3 protein: CASSSLAGEVYF

D gene: -
J gene: TRBJ1-1
V gene: TRBV13
clone size: -
CDR3 DNA: TGTGCCAGCAGCGCTTCGAGCGGAACTGAAGCTTTCTTT
CDR3 protein: CASSASSGTEAFF

D gene: -
J gene: TRBJ1-1
V gene: TRBV12-3/TRBV12-4
clone size: -
CDR3 DNA: TGTGCCACGACAGGGAACACTGAAGCTTTCTTT
CDR3 protein: CATTGNTEAFF

D gene: -
J gene: TRBJ1-6
V gene: TRBV3-1
clone size: -
CDR3 DNA: TGTGCCAGCAGCCCTCCGTCAGACAGCCCGATTTCACCCCTCCACTTT
CDR3 protein: CASSPPSDSPISPLHF

D gene: -
J gene: TRBJ1-1
V gene: TRBV30
clone size: -
CDR3 DNA: TGTGCCTGGAGTGCAGGAGTAGGCACTGAAGCTTTCTTT
CDR3 protein: CAWSAGVGTEAFF

D gene: -
J gene: TRBJ1-2
V gene: TRBV5-6
clone size: -
CDR3 DNA: TGTGCCAGCAGCTTTTCGTCTGGGGAATATGGCTACACCTTC
CDR3 protein: CASSFSSGEYGYTF

D gene: -
J gene: TRBJ2-7
V gene: TRBV21-1
clone size: -
CDR3 DNA: TGTGCCAGCAGCAAACGGACGGCGGGTGGACCCCACGAGCAGTACTTC
CDR3 protein: CASSKRTAGGPHEQYF

D gene: -
J gene: TRBJ2-1
V gene: TRBV28
clone size: -
CDR3 DNA: TGTGCCAGCAGTTTATACGGGAATGAGCAGTTCTTC
CDR3 protein: CASSLYGNEQFF

D gene: -
J gene: TRBJ1-1
V gene: TRBV28
clone size: -
CDR3 DNA: TGTGCCAGCAGTCCTCGGGACGGTGCGGTGACTGAAGCTTTCTTT
CDR3 protein: CASSPRDGAVTEAFF

D gene: -
J gene: TRBJ1-1
V gene: TRBV5-1
clone size: -
CDR3 DNA: TGCGCCAGCAGCGCGTTCGACAGGAACACTGAAGCTTTCTTT
CDR3 protein: CASSAFDRNTEAFF

D gene: -
J gene: TRBJ1-2
V gene: TRBV11-1
clone size: -
CDR3 DNA: TGTGCCAGCAGCCCCCTTAGTGATCGTGGTAGCGGCTACACCTTC
CDR3 protein: CASSPLSDRGSGYTF

D gene: -
J gene: TRBJ1-1
V gene: TRBV29-1
clone size: -
CDR3 DNA: TGCAGCGTTTTATCAAACACTGAAGCTTTCTTT
CDR3 protein: CSVLSNTEAFF

D gene: -
J gene: TRBJ2-7
V gene: TRBV3-1
clone size: -
CDR3 DNA: TGTGCCAGCAGCCATTTCGGGAAAGGGGACTACGAGCAGTACTTC
CDR3 protein: CASSHFGKGDYEQYF

D gene: TRBD2
J gene: TRBJ2-7
V gene: TRBV5-4
clone size: -
CDR3 DNA: TGTGCCAGCAGCTTTGTAGCGGGAGAAGCCAACGAGCAGTACTTC
CDR3 protein: CASSFVAGEANEQYF

D gene: -
J gene: TRBJ2-7
V gene: TRBV27
clone size: -
CDR3 DNA: TGTGCCAGCAGTTTATCAGGGCAGCTCGAGCAGTACTTC
CDR3 protein: CASSLSGQLEQYF

D gene: -
J gene: TRBJ2-1
V gene: TRBV20-1
clone size: once
CDR3 DNA: TGCAGTGCTAGAGATCCTATAGGTAATGAGCAGTTCTTC
CDR3 protein: CSARDPIGNEQFF

D gene: -
J gene: TRBJ2-5
V gene: TRBV20-1
clone size: -
CDR3 DNA: TGCAGTGCTAGAGCCCTTTTGGAGGAGGGGACCCAGTACTTC
CDR3 protein: CSARALLEEGTQYF

D gene: TRBD2
J gene: TRBJ2-1
V gene: TRBV9
clone size: -
CDR3 DNA: TGTGCCAGCAGCGTACGCGCGGGAGTCTTGTTCGACCATGAGCAGTTCTTC
CDR3 protein: CASSVRAGVLFDHEQFF

D gene: -
J gene: TRBJ2-7
V gene: TRBV24-1
clone size: -
CDR3 DNA: TGTGCCACCAGTGATTGGAAACAGAGCTCCTACGAGCAGTACTTC
CDR3 protein: CATSDWKQSSYEQYF

D gene: -
J gene: TRBJ1-1
V gene: TRBV27
clone size: -
CDR3 DNA: TGTGCCAGCAGTCGCCGCCCGGGTGAAGCTTTCTTT
CDR3 protein: CASSRRPGEAFF

D gene: -
J gene: TRBJ1-1
V gene: TRBV3-1
clone size: -
CDR3 DNA: TGTGCCAGCAGCCAAGAAGGGTACACTGAAGCTTTCTTT
CDR3 protein: CASSQEGYTEAFF

D gene: -
J gene: TRBJ2-7
V gene: TRBV7-8
clone size: -
CDR3 DNA: TGTGCCAGCAGCTTAGGGGGTGCGGGCGAGCAGTACTTC
CDR3 protein: CASSLGGAGEQYF